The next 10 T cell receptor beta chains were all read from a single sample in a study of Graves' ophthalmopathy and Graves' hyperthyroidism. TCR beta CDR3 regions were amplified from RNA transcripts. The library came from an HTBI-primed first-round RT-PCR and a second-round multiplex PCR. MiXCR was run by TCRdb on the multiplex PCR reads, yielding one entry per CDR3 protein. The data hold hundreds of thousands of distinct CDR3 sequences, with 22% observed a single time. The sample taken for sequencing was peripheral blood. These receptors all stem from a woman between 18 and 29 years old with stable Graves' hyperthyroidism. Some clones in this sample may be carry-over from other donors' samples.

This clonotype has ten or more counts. The CDR3: CATSDHGQYEQYF. For the CDR3, the DNA is TGTGCCACCAGTGACCATGGACAGTACGAGCAGTACTTC. The chain combines TRBV24-1 with TRBJ2-7; the D gene is possibly TRBD1 (6 bases). Germline loops: CDR1 KGHDR, CDR2 SFDVKD. There are 13 residues in the CDR3. V lost 4 bases and J 4 bases, leaving 10 bases between the germline ends.

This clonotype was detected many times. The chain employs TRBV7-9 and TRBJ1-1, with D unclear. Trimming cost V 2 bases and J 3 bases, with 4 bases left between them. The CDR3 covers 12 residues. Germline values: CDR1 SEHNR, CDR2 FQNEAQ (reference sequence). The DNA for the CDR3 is TGTGCCAGCAGCTTATCCTACACTGAAGCTTTCTTT. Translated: CASSLSYTEAFF.

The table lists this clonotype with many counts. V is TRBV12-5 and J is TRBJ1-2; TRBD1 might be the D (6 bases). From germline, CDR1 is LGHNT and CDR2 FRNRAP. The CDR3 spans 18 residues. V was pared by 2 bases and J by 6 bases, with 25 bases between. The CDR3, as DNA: TGTGCTAGTGGTTTGCCACCTGGTACAGGGTCTAGCCGCCATGGCTACACCTTC. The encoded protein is CASGLPPGTGSSRHGYTF.

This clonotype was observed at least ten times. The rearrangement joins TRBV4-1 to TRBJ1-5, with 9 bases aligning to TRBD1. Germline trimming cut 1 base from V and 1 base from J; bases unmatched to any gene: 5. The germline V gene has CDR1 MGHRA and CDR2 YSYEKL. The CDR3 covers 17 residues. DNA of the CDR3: TGCGCCAGCAGCCAAGGCACAGGGGGCATAAGCAATCAGCCCCAGCATTTT. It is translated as CASSQGTGGISNQPQHF.

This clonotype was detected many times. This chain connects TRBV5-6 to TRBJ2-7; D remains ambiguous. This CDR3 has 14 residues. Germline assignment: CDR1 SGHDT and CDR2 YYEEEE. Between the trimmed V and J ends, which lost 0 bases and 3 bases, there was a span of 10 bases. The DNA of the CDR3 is TGTGCCAGCAGCTTGGTGGAACAACACTACGAGCAGTACTTC. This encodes CASSLVEQHYEQYF.

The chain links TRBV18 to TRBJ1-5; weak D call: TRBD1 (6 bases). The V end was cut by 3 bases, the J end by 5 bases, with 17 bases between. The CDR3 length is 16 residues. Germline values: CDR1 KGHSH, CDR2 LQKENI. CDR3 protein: CASSPLAAGDHQPQHF. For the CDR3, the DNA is TGTGCCAGCTCACCTCTCGCGGCAGGGGACCATCAGCCCCAGCATTTT.

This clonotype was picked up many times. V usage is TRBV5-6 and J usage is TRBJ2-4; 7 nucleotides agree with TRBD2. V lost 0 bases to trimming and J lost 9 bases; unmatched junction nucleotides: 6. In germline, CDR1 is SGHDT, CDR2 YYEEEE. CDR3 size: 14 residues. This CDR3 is CASSLAPTSLIQYF. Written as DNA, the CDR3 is TGTGCCAGCAGCTTGGCCCCGACTAGCCTCATTCAGTACTTC.

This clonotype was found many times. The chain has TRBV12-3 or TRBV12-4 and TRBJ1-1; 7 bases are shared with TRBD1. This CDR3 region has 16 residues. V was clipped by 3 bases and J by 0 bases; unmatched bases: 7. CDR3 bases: TGTGCCAGCAGTTTGTCCGACAGGGCATTGAACACTGAAGCTTTCTTT. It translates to CASSLSDRALNTEAFF.

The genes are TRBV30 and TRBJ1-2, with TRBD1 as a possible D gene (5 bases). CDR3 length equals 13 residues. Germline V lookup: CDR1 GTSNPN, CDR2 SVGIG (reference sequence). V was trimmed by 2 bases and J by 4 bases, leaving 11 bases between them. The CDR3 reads CAWSKAGLYGYTF. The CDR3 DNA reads TGTGCCTGGAGTAAGGCAGGGCTCTATGGCTACACCTTC.

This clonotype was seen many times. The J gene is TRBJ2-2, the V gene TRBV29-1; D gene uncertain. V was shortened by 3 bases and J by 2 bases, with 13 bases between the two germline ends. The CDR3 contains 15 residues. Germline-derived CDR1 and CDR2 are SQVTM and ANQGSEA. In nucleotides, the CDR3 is TGCAGCGTTGAGAGCGTCGGCTCCAACACCGGGGAGCTGTTTTTT. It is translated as CSVESVGSNTGELFF.